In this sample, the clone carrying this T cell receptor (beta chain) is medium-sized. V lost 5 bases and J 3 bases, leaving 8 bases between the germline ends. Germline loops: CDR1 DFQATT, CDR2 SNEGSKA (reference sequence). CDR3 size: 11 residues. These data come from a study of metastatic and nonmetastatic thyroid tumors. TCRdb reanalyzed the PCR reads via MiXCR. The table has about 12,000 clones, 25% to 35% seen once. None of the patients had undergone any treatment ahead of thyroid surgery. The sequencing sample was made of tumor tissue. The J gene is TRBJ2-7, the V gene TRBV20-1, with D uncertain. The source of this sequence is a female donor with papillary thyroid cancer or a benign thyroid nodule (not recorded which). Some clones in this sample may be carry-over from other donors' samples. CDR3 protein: CSARPYYEQYF. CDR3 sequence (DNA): TGCAGTGCTCGGCCCTACTACGAGCAGTACTTC.